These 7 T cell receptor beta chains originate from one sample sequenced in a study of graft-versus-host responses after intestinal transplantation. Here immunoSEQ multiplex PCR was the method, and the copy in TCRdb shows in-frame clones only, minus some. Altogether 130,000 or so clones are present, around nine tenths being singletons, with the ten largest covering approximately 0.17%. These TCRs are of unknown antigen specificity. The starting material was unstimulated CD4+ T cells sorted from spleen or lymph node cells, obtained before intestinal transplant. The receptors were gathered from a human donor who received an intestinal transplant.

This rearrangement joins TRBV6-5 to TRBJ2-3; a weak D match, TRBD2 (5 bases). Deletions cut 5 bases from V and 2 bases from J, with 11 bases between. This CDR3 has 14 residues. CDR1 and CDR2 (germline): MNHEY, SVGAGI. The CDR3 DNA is TGTGCCAGCAGTGAGACTACCCTCACAGATACGCAGTATTTT. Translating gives CASSETTLTDTQYF.

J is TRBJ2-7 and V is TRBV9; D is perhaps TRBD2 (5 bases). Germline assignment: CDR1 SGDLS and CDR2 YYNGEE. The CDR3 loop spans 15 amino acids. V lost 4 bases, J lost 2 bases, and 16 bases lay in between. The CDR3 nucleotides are TGTGCCAGCAGCCCTAGCACGGGTGGGCCCTACGAGCAGTACTTC. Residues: CASSPSTGGPYEQYF.

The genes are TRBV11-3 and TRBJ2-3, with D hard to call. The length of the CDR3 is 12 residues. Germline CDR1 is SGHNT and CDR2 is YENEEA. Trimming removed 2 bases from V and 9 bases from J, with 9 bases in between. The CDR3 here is CASSLTDRTQYF. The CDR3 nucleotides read TGTGCCAGCAGCTTAACAGATCGGACGCAGTATTTT.

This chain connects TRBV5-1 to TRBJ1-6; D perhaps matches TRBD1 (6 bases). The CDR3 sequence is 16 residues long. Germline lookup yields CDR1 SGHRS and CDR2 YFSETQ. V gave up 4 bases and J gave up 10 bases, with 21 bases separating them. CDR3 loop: CASSPGLGQGESPLHF. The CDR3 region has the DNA TGCGCCAGCAGCCCAGGTCTGGGACAAGGGGAGTCACCCCTCCACTTT. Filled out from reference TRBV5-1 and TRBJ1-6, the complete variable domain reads KAGVTQTPRYLIKTRGQQVTLSCSPISGHRSVSWYQQTPGQGLQFLFEYFSETQRNKGNFPGRFSGRQFSNSRSEMNVSTLELGDSALYLCASSPGLGQGESPLHFGNGTRLTVT.

The CDR3 DNA is TGTGCCAGTAGTATCTTGAAGGGTCAGCCCCAGCATTTT. Its protein is CASSILKGQPQHF. The rearrangement joins TRBV19 to TRBJ1-5, with D uncertain. Germline assignment: CDR1 LNHDA and CDR2 SQIVND (reference sequence). The V and J ends lost 3 bases and 6 bases respectively, with 9 bases between them. The CDR3 contains 13 residues.

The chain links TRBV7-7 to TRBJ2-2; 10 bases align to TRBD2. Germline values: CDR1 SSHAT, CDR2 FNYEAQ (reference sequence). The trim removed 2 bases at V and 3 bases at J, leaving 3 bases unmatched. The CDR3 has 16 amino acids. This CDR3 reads CASSLSGLADTGELFF. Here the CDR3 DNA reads TGTGCCAGCAGCTTATCCGGACTAGCGGACACCGGGGAGCTGTTTTTT. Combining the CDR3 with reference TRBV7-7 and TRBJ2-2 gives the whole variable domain GAGVSQSPRYKVTKRGQDVTLRCDPISSHATLYWYQQALGQGPEFLTYFNYEAQPDKSGLPSDRFSAERPEGSISTLTIQRTEQRDSAMYRCASSLSGLADTGELFFGEGSRLTVL.

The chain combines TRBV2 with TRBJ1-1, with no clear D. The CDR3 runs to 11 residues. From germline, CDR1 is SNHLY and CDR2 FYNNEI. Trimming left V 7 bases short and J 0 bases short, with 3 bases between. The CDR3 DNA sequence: TGTGCCAGCACCCTGAACACTGAAGCTTTCTTT. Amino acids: CASTLNTEAFF.